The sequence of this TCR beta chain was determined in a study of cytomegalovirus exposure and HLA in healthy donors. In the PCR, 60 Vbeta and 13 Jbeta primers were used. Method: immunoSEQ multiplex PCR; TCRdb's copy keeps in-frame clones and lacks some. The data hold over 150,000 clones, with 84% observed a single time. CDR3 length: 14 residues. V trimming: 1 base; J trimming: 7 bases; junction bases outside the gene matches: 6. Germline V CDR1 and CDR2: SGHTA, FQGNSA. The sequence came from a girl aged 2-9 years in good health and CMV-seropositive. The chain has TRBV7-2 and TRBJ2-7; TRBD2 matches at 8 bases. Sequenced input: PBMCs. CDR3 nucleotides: TGTGCCAGCAGCTTAGTCGACCTAGCGGGTGAGCAGTACTTC. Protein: CASSLVDLAGEQYF.